This TCR beta chain was sequenced in a study of blood T cell repertoires in COVID-19. Turning to the study itself: The cDNA or gDNA used as material had been derived from T cells, B-cell-depleted T cells, or PBMCs.

Profiled with immunoSEQ multiplex PCR; TCRdb holds only in-frame clones, not every one. This table holds some 78,000 clones, more than 80% found once. CDR3 size: 15 residues. J gave up 6 bases and V 5 bases, and 9 bases lay outside the gene matches. The germline gives CDR1 SGHTA, CDR2 FQGNSA. Sequenced: peripheral blood. This chain links TRBV7-2 with TRBJ2-2; 7 nucleotides agree with TRBD1. The receptor comes from a man in his forties or fifties with active or convalescent COVID-19. The CDR3 region has the DNA TGTGCCAGCAGCCCCCAGACAGGGACCCCCGGGGAGCTGTTTTTT. It specifies CASSPQTGTPGELFF.